The present T cell receptor beta chain was sequenced within a study of blood T cell repertoires in COVID-19. This clone has more than one count but fewer than ten. This CDR3 contains 13 residues. Germline assignment: CDR1 SGHAT and CDR2 FQNNGV. J was trimmed by 6 bases and V by 5 bases; bases with no gene match: 3. TCRdb's copy holds only in-frame clones and misses some; the assay was immunoSEQ multiplex PCR. The table includes roughly 500,000 clones, 75% to 90% detected once. The specimen sequenced was peripheral blood. J is TRBJ2-2 and V is TRBV11-2, with 7 nucleotides matching TRBD1. The receptor was derived from a man younger than 35 with COVID-19, enrolled during active disease. CDR3 loop: CASSVTGSGELFF. For the CDR3, the DNA is TGTGCCAGCAGCGTGACAGGGTCCGGGGAGCTGTTTTTT.